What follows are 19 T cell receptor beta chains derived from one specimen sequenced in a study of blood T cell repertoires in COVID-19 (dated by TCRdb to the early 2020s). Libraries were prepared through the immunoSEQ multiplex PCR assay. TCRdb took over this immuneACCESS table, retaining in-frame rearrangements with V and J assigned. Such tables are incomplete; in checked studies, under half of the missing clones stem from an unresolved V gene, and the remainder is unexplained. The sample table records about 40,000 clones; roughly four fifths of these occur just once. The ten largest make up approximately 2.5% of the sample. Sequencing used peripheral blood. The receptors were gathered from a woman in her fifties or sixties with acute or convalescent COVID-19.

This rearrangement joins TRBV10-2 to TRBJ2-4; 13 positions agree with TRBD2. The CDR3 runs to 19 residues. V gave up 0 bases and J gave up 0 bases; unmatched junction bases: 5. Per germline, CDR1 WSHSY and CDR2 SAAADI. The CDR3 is CASSESWTSGGLAKNIQYF. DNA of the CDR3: TGCGCCAGCAGTGAGTCCTGGACTAGCGGGGGTCTAGCCAAAAACATTCAGTACTTC.

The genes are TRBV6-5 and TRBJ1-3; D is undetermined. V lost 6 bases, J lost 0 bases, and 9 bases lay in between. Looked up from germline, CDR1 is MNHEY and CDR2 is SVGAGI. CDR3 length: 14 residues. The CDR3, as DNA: TGTGCCAGCAGAGCTCAAAGCTCTGGAAACACCATATATTTT. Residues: CASRAQSSGNTIYF.

CDR3 sequence reads: CASTGVYQETQYF. DNA of the CDR3: TGTGCCAGCACAGGCGTATACCAAGAGACCCAGTACTTC. J is TRBJ2-5 and V is TRBV28; D call uncertain. V lost 7 bases and J 0 bases, leaving 9 bases between the germline ends. Germline V lookup: CDR1 MDHEN, CDR2 SYDVKM. The CDR3 sequence is 13 residues long.

The CDR3 sequence: CASSLIGGASEAFF. The CDR3 DNA reads TGTGCCAGCAGTTTGATTGGGGGGGCCTCTGAAGCTTTCTTT. The chain employs TRBV28 and TRBJ1-1; perhaps TRBD1 as D (6 bases). CDR3 length: 14 residues. Germline values: CDR1 MDHEN, CDR2 SYDVKM. V lost 3 bases and J lost 6, with 14 bases in between.

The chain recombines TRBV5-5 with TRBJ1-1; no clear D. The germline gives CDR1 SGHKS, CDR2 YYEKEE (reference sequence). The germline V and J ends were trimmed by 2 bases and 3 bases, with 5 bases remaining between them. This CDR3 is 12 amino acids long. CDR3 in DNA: TGTGCCAGCAGCTTTTCAGACACTGAAGCTTTCTTT. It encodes CASSFSDTEAFF.

CDR3 DNA: TGTGCCAGCAGCTTACCTGTAGCGGACACGACCTCCTACGAGCAGTACTTC. Amino acid sequence: CASSLPVADTTSYEQYF. This rearrangement joins TRBV7-9 to TRBJ2-7; D is possibly TRBD2 (6 bases). Germline values: CDR1 SEHNR, CDR2 FQNEAQ (reference sequence). Deletions cut 2 bases from V and 0 bases from J, with 17 bases between. The CDR3 sequence is 17 residues long.

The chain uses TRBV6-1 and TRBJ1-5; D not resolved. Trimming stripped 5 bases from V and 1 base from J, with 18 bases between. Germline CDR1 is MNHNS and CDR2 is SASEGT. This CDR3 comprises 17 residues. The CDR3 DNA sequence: TGTGCCAGCAGTAAAGGACCAGGAGGGATAAGCAATCAGCCCCAGCATTTT. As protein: CASSKGPGGISNQPQHF.

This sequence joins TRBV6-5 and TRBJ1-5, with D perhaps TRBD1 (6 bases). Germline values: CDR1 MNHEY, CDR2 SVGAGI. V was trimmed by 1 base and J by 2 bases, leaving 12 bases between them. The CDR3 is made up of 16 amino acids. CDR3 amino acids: CASSYWSGVGNQPQHF. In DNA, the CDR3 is TGTGCCAGCAGTTACTGGTCAGGGGTGGGCAATCAGCCCCAGCATTTT.

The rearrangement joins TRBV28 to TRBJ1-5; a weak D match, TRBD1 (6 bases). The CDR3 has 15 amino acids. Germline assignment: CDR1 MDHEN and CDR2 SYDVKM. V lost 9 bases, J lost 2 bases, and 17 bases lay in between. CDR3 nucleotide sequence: TGTGCCAGTCGCCAAGGGGGGGTAGGCAATCAGCCCCAGCATTTT. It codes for CASRQGGVGNQPQHF.

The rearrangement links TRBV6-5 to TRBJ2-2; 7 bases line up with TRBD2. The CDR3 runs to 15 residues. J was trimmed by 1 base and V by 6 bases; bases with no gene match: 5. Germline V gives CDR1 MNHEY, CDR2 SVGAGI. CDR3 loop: CASRTERGNTGELFF. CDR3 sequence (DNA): TGTGCCAGCAGGACCGAGCGGGGGAACACCGGGGAGCTGTTTTTT.

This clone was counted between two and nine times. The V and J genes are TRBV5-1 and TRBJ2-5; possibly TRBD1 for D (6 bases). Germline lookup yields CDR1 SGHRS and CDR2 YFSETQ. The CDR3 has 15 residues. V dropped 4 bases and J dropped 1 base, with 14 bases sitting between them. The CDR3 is CASSPQGRVQETQYF. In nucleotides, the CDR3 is TGCGCCAGCAGCCCCCAGGGGCGGGTCCAAGAGACCCAGTACTTC.

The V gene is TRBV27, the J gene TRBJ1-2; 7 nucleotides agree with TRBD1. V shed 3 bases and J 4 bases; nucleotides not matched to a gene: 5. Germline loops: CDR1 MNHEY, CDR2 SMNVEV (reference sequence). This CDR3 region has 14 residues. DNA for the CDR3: TGTGCCAGCAGTTTTACAGGGGACGCCTATGGCTACACCTTC. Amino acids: CASSFTGDAYGYTF.

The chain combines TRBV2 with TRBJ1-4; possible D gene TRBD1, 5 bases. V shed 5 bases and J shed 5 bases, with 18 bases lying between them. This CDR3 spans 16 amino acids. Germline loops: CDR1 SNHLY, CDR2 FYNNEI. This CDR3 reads CASSQDRQTSNEKLFF. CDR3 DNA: TGTGCCAGCAGTCAGGATAGACAGACATCGAATGAAAAACTGTTTTTT. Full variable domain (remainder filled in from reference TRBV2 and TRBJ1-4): EPEVTQTPSHQVTQMGQEVILRCVPISNHLYFYWYRQILGQKVEFLVSFYNNEISEKSEIFDDQFSVERPDGSNFTLKIRSTKLEDSAMYFCASSQDRQTSNEKLFFGSGTQLSVL.

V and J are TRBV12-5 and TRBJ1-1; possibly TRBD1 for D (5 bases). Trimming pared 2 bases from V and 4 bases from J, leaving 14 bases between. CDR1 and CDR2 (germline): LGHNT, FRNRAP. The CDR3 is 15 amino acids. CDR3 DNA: TGTGCTAGTGGTTTGCCCTCAGGGTTGGGCACTGAAGCTTTCTTT. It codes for CASGLPSGLGTEAFF.

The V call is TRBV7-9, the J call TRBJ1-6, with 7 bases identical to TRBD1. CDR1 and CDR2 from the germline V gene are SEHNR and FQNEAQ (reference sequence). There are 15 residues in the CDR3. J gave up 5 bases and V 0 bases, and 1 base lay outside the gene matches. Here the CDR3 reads CASSLAGTDNSPLHF. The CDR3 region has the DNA TGTGCCAGCAGCTTAGCCGGGACAGATAATTCACCCCTCCACTTT.

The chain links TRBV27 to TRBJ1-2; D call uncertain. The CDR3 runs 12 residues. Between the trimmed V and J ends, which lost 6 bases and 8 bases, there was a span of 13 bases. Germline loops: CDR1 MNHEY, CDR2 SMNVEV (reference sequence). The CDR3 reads CASRSPGGGYTF. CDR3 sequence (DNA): TGTGCCAGCAGATCTCCGGGTGGCGGCTACACCTTC.

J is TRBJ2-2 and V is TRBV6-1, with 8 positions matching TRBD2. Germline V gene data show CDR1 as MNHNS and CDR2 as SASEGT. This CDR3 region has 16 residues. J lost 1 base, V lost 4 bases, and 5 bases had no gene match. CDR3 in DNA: TGTGCCAGCAGTGGCACTAGCGGCTGGAACACCGGGGAGCTGTTTTTT. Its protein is CASSGTSGWNTGELFF.

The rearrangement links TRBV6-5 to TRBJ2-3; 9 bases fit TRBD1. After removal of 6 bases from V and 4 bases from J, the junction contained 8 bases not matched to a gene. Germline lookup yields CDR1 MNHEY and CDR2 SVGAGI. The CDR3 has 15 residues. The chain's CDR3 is CASSNTGGVADTQYF. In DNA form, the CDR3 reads TGTGCCAGCAGCAATACAGGGGGCGTAGCAGATACGCAGTATTTT.

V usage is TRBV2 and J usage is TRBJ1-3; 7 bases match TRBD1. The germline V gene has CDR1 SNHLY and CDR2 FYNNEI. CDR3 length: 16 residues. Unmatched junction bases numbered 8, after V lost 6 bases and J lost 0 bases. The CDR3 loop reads CASSYGQANSGNTIYF. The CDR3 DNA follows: TGTGCCAGCAGCTACGGACAGGCTAACTCTGGAAACACCATATATTTT.